The source of this T cell receptor beta chain is a study of OX40 agonist ivuxolimab in advanced cancers. Overall study context: The dose of intravenous ivuxolimab that patients received every 2 weeks ranged from 0.01 to 10 mg/kg. Notes on the study in general: Average numbers of expanded clones were greater in CD8+ T cells than in CD4+. The investigators did not determine what antigen specificity the expanded peripheral T cells had.

Concerning this clone itself: What it recognizes is unknown.

CDR1 is LGHNA, CDR2 YSLEER, per germline. Between the trimmed V and J ends, which lost 4 bases and 1 base, there was a span of 7 bases. This CDR3 is built from 13 residues. Clones were read by immunoSEQ multiplex PCR, and TCRdb kept only the in-frame ones, dropping some. This sample yields roughly 6,000 clones, of which 71% are seen a single time; roughly 67% belongs to the top ten. This receptor was taken from an adult with an advanced solid tumor such as melanoma, head and neck, liver or kidney cancer. The sequencing used CD4+ or CD8+ T cells sorted from blood, collected in a trial of the OX40 agonist ivuxolimab. This sequence joins TRBV4-3 and TRBJ1-1; D is perhaps TRBD1 (6 bases). CDR3 sequence: CASSPQGNTEAFF. CDR3 DNA: TGCGCCAGCAGCCCACAGGGGAACACTGAAGCTTTCTTT.